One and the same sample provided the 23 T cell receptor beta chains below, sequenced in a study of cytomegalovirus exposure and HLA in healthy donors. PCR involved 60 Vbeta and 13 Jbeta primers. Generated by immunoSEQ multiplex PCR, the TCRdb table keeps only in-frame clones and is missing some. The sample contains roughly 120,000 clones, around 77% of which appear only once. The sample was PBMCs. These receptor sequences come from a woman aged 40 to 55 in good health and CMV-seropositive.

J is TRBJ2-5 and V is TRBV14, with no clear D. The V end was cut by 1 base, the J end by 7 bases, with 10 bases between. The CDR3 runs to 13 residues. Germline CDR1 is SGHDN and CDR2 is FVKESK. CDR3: CASSQVRTGTQYF. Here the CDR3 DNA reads TGTGCCAGCAGCCAAGTGCGAACGGGGACCCAGTACTTC.

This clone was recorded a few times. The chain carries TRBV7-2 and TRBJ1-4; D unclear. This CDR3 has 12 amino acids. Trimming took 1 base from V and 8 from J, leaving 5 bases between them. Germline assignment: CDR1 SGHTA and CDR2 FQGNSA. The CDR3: CASSLEREKLFF. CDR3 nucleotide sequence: TGTGCCAGCAGCTTAGAGAGGGAAAAACTGTTTTTT.

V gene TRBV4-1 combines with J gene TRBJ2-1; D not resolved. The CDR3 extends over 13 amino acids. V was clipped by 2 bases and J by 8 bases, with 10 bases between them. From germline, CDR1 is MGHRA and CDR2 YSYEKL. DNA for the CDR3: TGCGCCAGCAGCCAACTAGACTGGGATGAGCAGTTCTTC. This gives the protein CASSQLDWDEQFF.

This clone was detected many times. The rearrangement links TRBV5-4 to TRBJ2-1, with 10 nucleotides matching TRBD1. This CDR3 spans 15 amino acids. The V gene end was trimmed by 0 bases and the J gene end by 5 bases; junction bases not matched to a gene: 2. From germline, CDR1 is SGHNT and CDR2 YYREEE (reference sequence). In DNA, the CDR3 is TGTGCCAGCAGCTTGGCGGGACAGGGGAACAATGAGCAGTTCTTC. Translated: CASSLAGQGNNEQFF.

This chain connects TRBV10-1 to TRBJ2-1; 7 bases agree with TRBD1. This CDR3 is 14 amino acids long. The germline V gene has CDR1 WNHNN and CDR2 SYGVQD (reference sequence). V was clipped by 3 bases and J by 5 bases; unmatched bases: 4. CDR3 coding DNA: TGCGCCAGCAGTGACCGGGACAGTGACAATGAGCAGTTCTTC. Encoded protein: CASSDRDSDNEQFF.

The CDR3 region has the DNA TGCGCCAGCAGCTTGGAAGGGACAGGGAATGGCTACACCTTC. Encoded protein: CASSLEGTGNGYTF. The chain links TRBV5-1 to TRBJ1-2; 9 nucleotides agree with TRBD1. The CDR3 is 14 amino acids. J gave up 6 bases and V 0 bases, and 3 bases lay outside the gene matches. In germline, CDR1 is SGHRS, CDR2 YFSETQ.

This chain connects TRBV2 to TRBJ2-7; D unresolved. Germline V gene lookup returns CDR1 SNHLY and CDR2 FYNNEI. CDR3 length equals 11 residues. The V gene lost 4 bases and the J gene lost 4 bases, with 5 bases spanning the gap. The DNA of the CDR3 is TGTGCCAGCAGTGCCCTGTACGAGCAGTACTTC. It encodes CASSALYEQYF.

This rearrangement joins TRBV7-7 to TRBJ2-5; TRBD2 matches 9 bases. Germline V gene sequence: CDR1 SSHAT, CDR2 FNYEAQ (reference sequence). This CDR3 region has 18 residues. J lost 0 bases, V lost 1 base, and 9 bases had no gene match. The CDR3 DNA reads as TGTGCCAGCAGCTTAGGAACCCGGCTAGCGGGGCACCAAGAGACCCAGTACTTC. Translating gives CASSLGTRLAGHQETQYF.

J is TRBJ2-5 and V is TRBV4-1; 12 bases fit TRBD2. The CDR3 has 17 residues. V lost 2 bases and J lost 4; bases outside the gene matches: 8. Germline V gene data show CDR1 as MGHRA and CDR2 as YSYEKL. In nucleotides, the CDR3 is TGCGCCAGCAGCCAATTCTCACTAGCGGGAGGAGGAGAGACCCAGTACTTC. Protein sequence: CASSQFSLAGGGETQYF.

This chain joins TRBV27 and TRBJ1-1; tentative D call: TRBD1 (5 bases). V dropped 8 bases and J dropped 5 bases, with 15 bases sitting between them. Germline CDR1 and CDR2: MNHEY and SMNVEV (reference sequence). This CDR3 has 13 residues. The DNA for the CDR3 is TGTGCCAGCTCTTTTCAGGGTGAGACTGAAGCTTTCTTT. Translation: CASSFQGETEAFF.

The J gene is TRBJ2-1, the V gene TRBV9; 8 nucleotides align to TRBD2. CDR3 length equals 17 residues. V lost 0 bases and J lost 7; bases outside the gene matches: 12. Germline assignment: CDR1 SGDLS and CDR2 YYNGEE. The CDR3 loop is CASSVATGAGGLNEQFF. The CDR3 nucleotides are TGTGCCAGCAGCGTAGCTACGGGGGCGGGAGGATTAAATGAGCAGTTCTTC. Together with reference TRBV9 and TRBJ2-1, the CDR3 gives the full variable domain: DSGVTQTPKHLITATGQRVTLRCSPRSGDLSVYWYQQSLDQGLQFLIQYYNGEERAKGNILERFSAQQFPDLHSELNLSSLELGDSALYFCASSVATGAGGLNEQFFGPGTRLTVL.

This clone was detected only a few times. CDR3 sequence (DNA): TGCGCCAGCAGCGGGACTAGCGGGGGGCTCCTTGACACCTACGAGCAGTACTTC. Protein: CASSGTSGGLLDTYEQYF. This sequence joins TRBV5-1 and TRBJ2-7; 15 bases agree with TRBD2. Germline CDR1 SGHRS, CDR2 YFSETQ. The CDR3 loop spans 18 amino acids. J was trimmed by 2 bases and V by 4 bases; bases with no gene match: 10.

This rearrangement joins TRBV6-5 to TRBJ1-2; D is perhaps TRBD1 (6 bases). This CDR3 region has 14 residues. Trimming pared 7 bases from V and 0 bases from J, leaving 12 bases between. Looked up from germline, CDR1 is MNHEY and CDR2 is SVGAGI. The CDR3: CASIRQASNYGYTF. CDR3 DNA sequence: TGTGCCAGCATAAGACAGGCCTCTAACTATGGCTACACCTTC.

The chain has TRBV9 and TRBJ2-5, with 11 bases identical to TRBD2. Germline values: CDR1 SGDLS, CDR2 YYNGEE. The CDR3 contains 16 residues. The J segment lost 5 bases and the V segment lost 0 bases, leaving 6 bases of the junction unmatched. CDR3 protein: CASSVGVSGGVETQYF. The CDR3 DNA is TGTGCCAGCAGCGTAGGGGTTAGCGGGGGGGTGGAGACCCAGTACTTC. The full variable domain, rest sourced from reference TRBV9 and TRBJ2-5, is DSGVTQTPKHLITATGQRVTLRCSPRSGDLSVYWYQQSLDQGLQFLIQYYNGEERAKGNILERFSAQQFPDLHSELNLSSLELGDSALYFCASSVGVSGGVETQYFGPGTRLLVL.

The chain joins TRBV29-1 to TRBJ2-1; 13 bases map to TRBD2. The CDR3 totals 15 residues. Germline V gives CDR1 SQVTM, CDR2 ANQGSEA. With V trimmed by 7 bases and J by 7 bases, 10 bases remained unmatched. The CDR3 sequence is CSGGLGTSGMNEQFF. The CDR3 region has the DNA TGCAGCGGGGGGTTAGGGACTAGCGGGATGAATGAGCAGTTCTTC.

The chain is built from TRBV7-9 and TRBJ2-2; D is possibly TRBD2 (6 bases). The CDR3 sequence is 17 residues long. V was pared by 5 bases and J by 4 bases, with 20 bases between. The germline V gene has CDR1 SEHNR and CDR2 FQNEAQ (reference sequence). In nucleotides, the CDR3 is TGTGCCAGCAGCCCCTCCCCCAGCGGGCTAAGCACCGGGGAGCTGTTTTTT. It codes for CASSPSPSGLSTGELFF.

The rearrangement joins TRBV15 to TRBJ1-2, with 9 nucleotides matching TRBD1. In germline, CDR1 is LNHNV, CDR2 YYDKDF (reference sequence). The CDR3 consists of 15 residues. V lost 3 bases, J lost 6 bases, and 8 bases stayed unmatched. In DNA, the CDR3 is TGTGCCACCAGCAGGCCAGGCGGACAGGGGAATGGCTACACCTTC. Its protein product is CATSRPGGQGNGYTF.

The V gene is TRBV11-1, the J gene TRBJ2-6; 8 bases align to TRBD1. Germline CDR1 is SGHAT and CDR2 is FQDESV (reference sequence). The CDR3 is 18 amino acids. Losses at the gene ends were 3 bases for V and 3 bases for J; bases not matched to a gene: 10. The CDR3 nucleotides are TGTGCCAGCAGCTTTCTAGGACAGGGAACTAGTGGGGCCAACGTCCTGACTTTC. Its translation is CASSFLGQGTSGANVLTF.

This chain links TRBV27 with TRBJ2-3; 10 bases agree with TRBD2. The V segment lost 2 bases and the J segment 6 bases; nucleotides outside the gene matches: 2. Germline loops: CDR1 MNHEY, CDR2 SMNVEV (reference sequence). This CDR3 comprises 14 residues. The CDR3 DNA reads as TGTGCCAGCAGTTTAAGACTAGCGGGCGATACGCAGTATTTT. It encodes CASSLRLAGDTQYF.

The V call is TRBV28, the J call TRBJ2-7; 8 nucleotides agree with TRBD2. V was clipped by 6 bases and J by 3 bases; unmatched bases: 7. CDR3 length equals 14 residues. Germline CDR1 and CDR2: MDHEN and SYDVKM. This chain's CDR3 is CASRTGTSGYEQYF. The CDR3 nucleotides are TGTGCCAGCAGAACCGGCACTAGCGGCTACGAGCAGTACTTC.

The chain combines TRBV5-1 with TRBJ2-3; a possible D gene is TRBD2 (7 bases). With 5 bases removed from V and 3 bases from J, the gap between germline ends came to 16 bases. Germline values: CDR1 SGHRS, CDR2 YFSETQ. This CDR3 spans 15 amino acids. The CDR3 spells CASRPAGGATDTQYF. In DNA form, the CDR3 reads TGCGCCAGCAGACCGGCTGGGGGGGCGACAGATACGCAGTATTTT.

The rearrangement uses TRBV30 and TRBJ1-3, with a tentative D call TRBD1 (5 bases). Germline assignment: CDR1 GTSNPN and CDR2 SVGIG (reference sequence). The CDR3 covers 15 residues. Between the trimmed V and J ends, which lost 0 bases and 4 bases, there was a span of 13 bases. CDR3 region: CAWSVSGTSGNTIYF. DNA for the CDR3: TGTGCCTGGAGTGTGTCCGGGACTAGCGGAAACACCATATATTTT.

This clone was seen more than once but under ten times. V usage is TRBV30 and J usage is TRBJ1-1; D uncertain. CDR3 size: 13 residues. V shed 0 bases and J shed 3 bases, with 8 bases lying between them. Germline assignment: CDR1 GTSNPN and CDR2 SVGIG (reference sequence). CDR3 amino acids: CAWSVRSDTEAFF. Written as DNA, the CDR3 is TGTGCCTGGAGTGTACGATCAGACACTGAAGCTTTCTTT.